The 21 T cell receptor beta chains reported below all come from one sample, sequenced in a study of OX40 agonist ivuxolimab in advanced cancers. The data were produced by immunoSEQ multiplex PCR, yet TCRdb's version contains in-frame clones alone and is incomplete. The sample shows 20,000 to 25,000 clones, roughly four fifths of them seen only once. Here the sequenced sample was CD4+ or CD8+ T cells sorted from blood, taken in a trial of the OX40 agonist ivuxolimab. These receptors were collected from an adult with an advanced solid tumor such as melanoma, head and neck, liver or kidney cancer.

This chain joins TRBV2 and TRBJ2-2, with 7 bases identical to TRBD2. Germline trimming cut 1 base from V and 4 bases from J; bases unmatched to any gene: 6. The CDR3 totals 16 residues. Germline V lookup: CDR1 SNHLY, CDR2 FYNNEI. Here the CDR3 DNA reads TGTGCCAGCAGTGAAGTCAGACCGGGAGGCACCGGGGAGCTGTTTTTT. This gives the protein CASSEVRPGGTGELFF.

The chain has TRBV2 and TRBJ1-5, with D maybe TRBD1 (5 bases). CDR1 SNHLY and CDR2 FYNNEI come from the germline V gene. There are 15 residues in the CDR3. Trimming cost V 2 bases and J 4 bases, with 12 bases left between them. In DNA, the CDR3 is TGTGCCAGCAGTGAAATTGGGGCCCGTAATCAGCCCCAGCATTTT. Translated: CASSEIGARNQPQHF.

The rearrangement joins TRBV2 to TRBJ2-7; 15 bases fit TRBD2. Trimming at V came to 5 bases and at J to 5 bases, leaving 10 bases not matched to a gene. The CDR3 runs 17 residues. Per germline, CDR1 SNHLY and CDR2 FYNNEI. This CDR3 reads CASSIGLAGGPVHEQYF. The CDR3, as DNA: TGTGCCAGCAGTATCGGACTAGCGGGAGGGCCGGTCCACGAGCAGTACTTC.

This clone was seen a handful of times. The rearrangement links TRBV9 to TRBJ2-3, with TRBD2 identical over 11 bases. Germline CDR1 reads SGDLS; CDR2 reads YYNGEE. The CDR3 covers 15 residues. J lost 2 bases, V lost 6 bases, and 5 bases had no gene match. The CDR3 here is CASTPGLAATDTQYF. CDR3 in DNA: TGTGCCAGCACGCCGGGACTAGCGGCCACAGATACGCAGTATTTT.

This chain's CDR3 is CAWMDQNTGELFF. In DNA form, the CDR3 reads TGTGCCTGGATGGACCAGAACACCGGGGAGCTGTTTTTT. The chain has TRBV30 and TRBJ2-2; D is undetermined. Between the trimmed V and J ends, which lost 4 bases and 1 base, there was a span of 7 bases. This CDR3 has 13 residues. The germline gives CDR1 GTSNPN, CDR2 SVGIG (reference sequence).

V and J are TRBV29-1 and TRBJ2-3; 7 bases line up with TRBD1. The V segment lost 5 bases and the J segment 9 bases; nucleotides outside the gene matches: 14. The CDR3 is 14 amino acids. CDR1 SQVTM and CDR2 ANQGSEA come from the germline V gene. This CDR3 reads CSVMDRGPRRTQYF. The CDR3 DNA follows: TGCAGCGTTATGGATAGGGGGCCGCGGAGGACGCAGTATTTT.

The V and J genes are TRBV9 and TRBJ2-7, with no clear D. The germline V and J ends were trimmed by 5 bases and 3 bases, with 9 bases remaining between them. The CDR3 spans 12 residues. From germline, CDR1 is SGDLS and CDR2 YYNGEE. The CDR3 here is CASSRTDYEQYF. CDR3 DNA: TGTGCCAGCAGTCGAACCGACTACGAGCAGTACTTC.

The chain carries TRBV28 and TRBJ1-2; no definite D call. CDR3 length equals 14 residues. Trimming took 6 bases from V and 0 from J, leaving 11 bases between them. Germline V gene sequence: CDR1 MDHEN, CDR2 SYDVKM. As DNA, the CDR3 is TGTGCCAGCAGCGGACTGGCAACTAACTATGGCTACACCTTC. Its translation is CASSGLATNYGYTF.

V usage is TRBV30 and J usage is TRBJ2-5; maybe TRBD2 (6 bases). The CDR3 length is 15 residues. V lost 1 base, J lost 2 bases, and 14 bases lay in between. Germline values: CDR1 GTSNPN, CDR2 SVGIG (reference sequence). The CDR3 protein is CAWSGGPGSQETQYF. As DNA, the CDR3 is TGTGCCTGGAGTGGAGGTCCCGGGAGTCAAGAGACCCAGTACTTC.

The DNA for the CDR3 is TGTGCCAGCAGCCTCTTCCAGGGACTCTCGAATTCACCCCTCCACTTT. It is translated as CASSLFQGLSNSPLHF. The chain uses TRBV7-2 and TRBJ1-6; possible D gene TRBD1, 5 bases. The V gene lost 5 bases and the J gene lost 7 bases, with 18 bases spanning the gap. This CDR3 contains 16 residues. Germline values: CDR1 SGHTA, CDR2 FQGNSA.

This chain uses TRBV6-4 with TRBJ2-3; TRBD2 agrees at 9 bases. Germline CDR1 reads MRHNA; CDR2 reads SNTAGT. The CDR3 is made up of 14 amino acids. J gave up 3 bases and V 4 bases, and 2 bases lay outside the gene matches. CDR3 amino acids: CASSASGETDTQYF. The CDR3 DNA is TGTGCCAGCAGTGCTAGCGGGGAGACAGATACGCAGTATTTT.

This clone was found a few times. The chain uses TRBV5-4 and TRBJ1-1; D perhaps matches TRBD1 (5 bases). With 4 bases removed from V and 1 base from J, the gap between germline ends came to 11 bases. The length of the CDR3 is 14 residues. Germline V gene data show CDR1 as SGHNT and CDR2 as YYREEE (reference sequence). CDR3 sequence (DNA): TGTGCCAGCAGCCTCCTAGGACAGAACACTGAAGCTTTCTTT. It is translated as CASSLLGQNTEAFF.

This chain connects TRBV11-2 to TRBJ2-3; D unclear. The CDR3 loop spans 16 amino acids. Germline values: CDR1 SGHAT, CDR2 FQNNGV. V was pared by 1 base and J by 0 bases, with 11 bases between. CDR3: CASSLGGSTSTDTQYF. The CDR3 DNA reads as TGTGCCAGCAGCTTAGGAGGTTCAACTAGCACAGATACGCAGTATTTT.

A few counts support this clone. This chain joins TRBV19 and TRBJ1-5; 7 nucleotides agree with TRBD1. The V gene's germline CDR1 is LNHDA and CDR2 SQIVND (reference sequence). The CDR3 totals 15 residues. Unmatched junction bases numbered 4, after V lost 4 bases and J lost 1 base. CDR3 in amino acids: CASSNYRGSNQPQHF. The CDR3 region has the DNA TGTGCCAGTAGTAACTACAGGGGCAGCAATCAGCCCCAGCATTTT.

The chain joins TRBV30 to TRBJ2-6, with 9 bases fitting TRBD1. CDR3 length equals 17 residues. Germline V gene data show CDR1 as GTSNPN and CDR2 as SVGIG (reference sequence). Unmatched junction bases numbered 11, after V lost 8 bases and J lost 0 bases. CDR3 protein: CALLRDRVSSGANVLTF. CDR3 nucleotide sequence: TGTGCCCTTCTCCGGGACAGGGTTTCCTCTGGGGCCAACGTCCTGACTTTC.

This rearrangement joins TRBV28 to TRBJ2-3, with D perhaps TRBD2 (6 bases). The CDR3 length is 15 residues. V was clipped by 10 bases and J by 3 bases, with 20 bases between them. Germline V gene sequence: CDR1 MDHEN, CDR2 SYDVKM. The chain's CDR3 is CATQGQLGGTDTQYF. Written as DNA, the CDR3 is TGTGCCACCCAGGGCCAACTGGGGGGTACAGATACGCAGTATTTT.

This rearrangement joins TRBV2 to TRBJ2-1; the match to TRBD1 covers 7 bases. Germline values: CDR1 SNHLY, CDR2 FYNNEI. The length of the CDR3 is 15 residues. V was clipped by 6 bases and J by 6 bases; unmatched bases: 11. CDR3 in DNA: TGTGCCAGCAGAGAGTGGGACAGCAGTACCAATGAGCAGTTCTTC. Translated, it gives CASREWDSSTNEQFF.

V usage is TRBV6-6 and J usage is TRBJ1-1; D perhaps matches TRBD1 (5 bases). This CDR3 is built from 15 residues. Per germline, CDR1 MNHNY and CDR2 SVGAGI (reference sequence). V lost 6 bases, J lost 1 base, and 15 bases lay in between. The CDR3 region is CASSPGGDPNTEAFF. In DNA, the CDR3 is TGTGCCAGCAGCCCCGGGGGGGACCCGAACACTGAAGCTTTCTTT.

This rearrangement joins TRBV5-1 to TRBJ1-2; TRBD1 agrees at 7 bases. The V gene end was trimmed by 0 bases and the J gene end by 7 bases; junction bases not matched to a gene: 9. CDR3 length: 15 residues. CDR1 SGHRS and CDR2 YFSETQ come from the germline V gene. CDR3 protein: CASSLGTNRGGGYTF. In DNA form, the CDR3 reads TGCGCCAGCAGCTTGGGGACTAACAGGGGCGGTGGCTACACCTTC.

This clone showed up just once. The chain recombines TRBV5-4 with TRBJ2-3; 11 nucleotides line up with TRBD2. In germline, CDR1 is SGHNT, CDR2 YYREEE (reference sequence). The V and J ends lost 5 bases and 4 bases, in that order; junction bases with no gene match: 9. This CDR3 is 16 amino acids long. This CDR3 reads CASRENSGRASDTQYF. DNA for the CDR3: TGTGCCAGCAGGGAAAATAGCGGGAGGGCATCAGATACGCAGTATTTT.

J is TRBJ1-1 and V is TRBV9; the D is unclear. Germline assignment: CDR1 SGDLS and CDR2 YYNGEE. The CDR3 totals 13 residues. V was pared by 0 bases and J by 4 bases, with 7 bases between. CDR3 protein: CASSVDRGTEAFF. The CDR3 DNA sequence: TGTGCCAGCAGCGTAGACCGGGGCACTGAAGCTTTCTTT.